This T cell receptor beta chain was found in a study of low-dose radiotherapy and immunotherapy resistance in tumors. Study at large: Per fraction, Cohort 1 was given 0.5 Gy every 2 weeks, for a total of 6.5 Gy.

V lost 1 base and J 8 bases, leaving 3 bases between the germline ends. Per germline, CDR1 MDHEN and CDR2 SYDVKM. CDR3 length: 11 residues. First-strand cDNA used TRAV- and TRBV-specific primers, covering alpha and beta chains. It was with a constant-region primer and a V-primer adapter that TCRs were amplified over approximately 18 PCR cycles. In TCRdb, the reads were re-called with MiXCR into one record per CDR3 protein. The profile shows around 33,000 distinct CDR3 sequences, around 50% of them singletons. Stated time point: after trial treatment. Treatment described: LDRT plus nivolumab, ipilimumab, low-dose cyclophosphamide and aspirin (RACIN trial). Low-dose radiotherapy, low-dose cyclophosphamide, aspirin, ipilimumab and nivolumab were all given to the donors. Patients eligible had advanced solid tumors without tumor-infiltrating lymphocytes.

The chain recombines TRBV28 with TRBJ2-1; D is uncertain. The sample here was PBMCs, taken after low-dose radiotherapy plus immunotherapy. This clonotype was obtained from a male donor with gallbladder cancer. CDR3 region: CASSLYHEQFF. The CDR3 coding sequence is TGTGCCAGCAGTTTATATCATGAGCAGTTCTTC.